This T cell receptor beta chain was documented in a study of OX40 agonist ivuxolimab in advanced cancers. Whole-study context: Patients assigned to dose escalation were diagnosed with hepatocellular carcinoma, melanoma, renal cell or head and neck cancer.

A note on this clone: Its antigen is undetermined.

Individuals having autoimmune disease history or systemic immunosuppression were not enrolled. The length of the CDR3 is 14 residues. Trimming pared 2 bases from V and 1 base from J, leaving 6 bases between. CDR1 SNHLY and CDR2 FYNNEI come from the germline V gene. General study findings and limits: In the 0.1 to 3.0 mg/kg range, CD4+ and CD8+ blood T cells had expanded clonally by week 6.

Using immunoSEQ multiplex PCR, the repertoire was profiled, and TCRdb retains in-frame clones only, with some absent. The sample lists about 77,000 clones, more than 65% occurring once. The sequences come from CD4+ or CD8+ T cells sorted from blood, collected in a trial of the OX40 agonist ivuxolimab. This clonotype was sampled from an adult with an advanced solid tumor such as melanoma, head and neck, liver or kidney cancer. This sequence joins TRBV2 and TRBJ1-5, with D uncertain. CDR3 loop: CASSETGSNQPQHF. CDR3 DNA sequence: TGTGCCAGCAGTGAAACCGGGAGCAATCAGCCCCAGCATTTT. Full variable domain (missing parts from reference TRBV2 and TRBJ1-5): EPEVTQTPSHQVTQMGQEVILRCVPISNHLYFYWYRQILGQKVEFLVSFYNNEISEKSEIFDDQFSVERPDGSNFTLKIRSTKLEDSAMYFCASSETGSNQPQHFGDGTRLSIL.